These T cell receptor beta chains were read from a single sample in a study of blood T cells in healthy people across ages. TCRdb ran MiXCR on the 5' RACE reads and lists one entry per CDR3 protein. The table shows some 1,800,000 distinct CDR3 sequences, with about two fifths occurring only once. The specimen was blood. All receptors come from a human donor in good health. CDR3s leave out the opening cysteine and the closing phenylalanine or tryptophan.

CDR3 protein	V gene	J gene
ASSLETVRYSPLH	TRBV7-8	TRBJ1-6
ASSQAWVNEQF	TRBV3-1	TRBJ2-1
ASSVASAGLSYEQY	TRBV5-1	TRBJ2-7
AGSYAGTPYGYT	TRBV12-3/TRBV12-4	TRBJ1-2
ASSFLPDRGETQY	TRBV7-3	TRBJ2-5
ASSQDLIDRFLNSPLH	TRBV4-3	TRBJ1-6
ASGAQGTHEQF	TRBV12-3/TRBV12-4	TRBJ2-1
ATSDRSRGDEQF	TRBV24-1	TRBJ2-1
ASSPRTGGTYEQF	TRBV7-2	TRBJ2-1
SARRDRNYGYT	TRBV20-1	TRBJ1-2